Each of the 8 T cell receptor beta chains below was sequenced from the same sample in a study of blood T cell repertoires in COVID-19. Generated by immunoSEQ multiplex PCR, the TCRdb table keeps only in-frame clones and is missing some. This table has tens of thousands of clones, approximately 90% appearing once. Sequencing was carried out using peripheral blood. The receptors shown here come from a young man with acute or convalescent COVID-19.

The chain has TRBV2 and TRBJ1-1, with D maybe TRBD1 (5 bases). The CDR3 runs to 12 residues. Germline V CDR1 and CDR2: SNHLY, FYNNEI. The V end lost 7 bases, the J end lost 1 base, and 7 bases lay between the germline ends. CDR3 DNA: TGTGCCAGCAAAGGGGCGAACACTGAAGCTTTCTTT. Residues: CASKGANTEAFF.

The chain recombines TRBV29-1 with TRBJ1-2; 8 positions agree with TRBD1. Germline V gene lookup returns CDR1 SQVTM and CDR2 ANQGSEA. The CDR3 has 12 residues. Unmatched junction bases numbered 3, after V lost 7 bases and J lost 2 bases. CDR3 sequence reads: CSGRTGNYGYTF. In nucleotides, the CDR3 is TGCAGCGGCCGGACAGGGAACTATGGCTACACCTTC.

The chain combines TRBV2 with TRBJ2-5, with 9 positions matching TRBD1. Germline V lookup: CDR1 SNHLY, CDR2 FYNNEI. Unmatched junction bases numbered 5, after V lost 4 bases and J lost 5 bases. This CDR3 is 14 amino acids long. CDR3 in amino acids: CASSADRGSETQYF. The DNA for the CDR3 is TGTGCCAGCAGTGCGGACAGGGGTTCTGAGACCCAGTACTTC.

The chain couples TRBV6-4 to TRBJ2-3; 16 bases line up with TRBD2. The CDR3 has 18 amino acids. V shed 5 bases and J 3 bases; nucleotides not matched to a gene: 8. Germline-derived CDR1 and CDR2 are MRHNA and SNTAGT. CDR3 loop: CASSSTGLAGGITDTQYF. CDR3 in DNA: TGTGCCAGCAGTTCCACGGGACTAGCGGGAGGGATTACAGATACGCAGTATTTT.

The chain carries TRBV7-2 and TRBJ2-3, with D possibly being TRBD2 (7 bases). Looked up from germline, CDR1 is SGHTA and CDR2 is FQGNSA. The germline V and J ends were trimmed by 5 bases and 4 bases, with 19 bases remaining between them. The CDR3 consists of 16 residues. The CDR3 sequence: CASSPGGGSWADTQYF. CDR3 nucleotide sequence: TGTGCCAGCAGCCCCGGGGGCGGGAGTTGGGCAGATACGCAGTATTTT.

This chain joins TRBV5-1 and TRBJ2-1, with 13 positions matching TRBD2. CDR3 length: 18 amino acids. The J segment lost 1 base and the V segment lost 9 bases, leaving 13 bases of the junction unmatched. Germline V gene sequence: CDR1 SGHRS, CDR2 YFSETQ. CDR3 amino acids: CATRTSGGPPSSYNEQFF. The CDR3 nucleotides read TGCGCCACCCGGACTAGCGGGGGTCCCCCCTCTTCCTACAATGAGCAGTTCTTC.

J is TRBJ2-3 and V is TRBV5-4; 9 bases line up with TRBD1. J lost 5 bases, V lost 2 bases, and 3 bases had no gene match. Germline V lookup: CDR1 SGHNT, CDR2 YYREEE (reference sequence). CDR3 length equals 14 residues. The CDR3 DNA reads TGTGCCAGCAGCTTAGGACAGGGGATAGATACGCAGTATTTT. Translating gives CASSLGQGIDTQYF.

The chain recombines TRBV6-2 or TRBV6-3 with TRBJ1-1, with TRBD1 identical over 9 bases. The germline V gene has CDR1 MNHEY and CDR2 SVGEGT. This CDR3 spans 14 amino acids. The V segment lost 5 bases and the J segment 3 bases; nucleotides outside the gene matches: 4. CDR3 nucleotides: TGTGCCAGCAGTGACTGGGACAGGGACACTGAAGCTTTCTTT. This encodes CASSDWDRDTEAFF.